These 27 T cell receptor beta chains originate from one sample sequenced in a study of cytomegalovirus exposure and HLA in healthy donors (dated by TCRdb to the late 2010s). The library relied on the immunoSEQ multiplex PCR assay. A mixture of 60 forward primers for TCR Vbeta segments and 13 reverse primers for TCR Jbeta segments was used in the multiplex PCR. TCRdb provides this immuneACCESS table in a form limited to in-frame rearrangements. Some clones are lacking; in checked studies, under half of them reflect an unresolved V gene, and why the rest are absent is not known. The table held for this sample gives around 50,000 clones. Of the sample, about a sixth falls within the top ten clones. Sequencing was carried out using PBMCs. These receptors originate from a male donor in good health and CMV-seronegative.

V is TRBV6-6 and J is TRBJ2-7, with TRBD1 matching over 9 bases. V lost 0 bases to trimming and J lost 2 bases; unmatched junction nucleotides: 2. The CDR3 has 15 residues. The germline CDR1 and CDR2 sequences are MNHNY and SVGAGI (reference sequence). CDR3: CASSYSGTGTYEQYF. The CDR3 DNA reads TGTGCCAGCAGTTACTCGGGGACAGGGACCTACGAGCAGTACTTC.

The chain has TRBV9 and TRBJ2-1, with 7 positions matching TRBD2. CDR1 SGDLS and CDR2 YYNGEE come from the germline V gene. The junction had 9 bases not matched to a gene; V was cut back by 3 bases and J by 3 bases. This CDR3 contains 16 residues. CDR3 sequence: CASSGHPRGDYNEQFF. CDR3 DNA sequence: TGTGCCAGCAGCGGCCACCCCCGGGGGGACTACAATGAGCAGTTCTTC.

The chain couples TRBV6-5 to TRBJ1-1; D is ambiguous. Trimming cost V 0 bases and J 3 bases, with 11 bases left between them. CDR3 length: 15 residues. Germline assignment: CDR1 MNHEY and CDR2 SVGAGI. CDR3 sequence (DNA): TGTGCCAGCAGTTACTCGAGACGGGGTTACACTGAAGCTTTCTTT. Protein sequence: CASSYSRRGYTEAFF.

The CDR3 DNA reads as TGCGCCAGCAGCTCTGCCGGGACAGGGTTCAATGGCTACACCTTC. This translates into CASSSAGTGFNGYTF. This chain joins TRBV5-1 and TRBJ1-2; 9 nucleotides line up with TRBD1. J lost 6 bases, V lost 3 bases, and 9 bases had no gene match. The CDR3 runs 15 residues. Looked up from germline, CDR1 is SGHRS and CDR2 is YFSETQ.

V usage is TRBV5-6 and J usage is TRBJ2-7; TRBD1 is a possible D gene (6 bases). This CDR3 spans 16 amino acids. In germline, CDR1 is SGHDT, CDR2 YYEEEE. Trimming shortened V by 0 bases and J by 4 bases, and 17 bases separated the two germline ends. CDR3: CASSLGGVRGFYEQYF. The CDR3 nucleotides are TGTGCCAGCAGCTTGGGTGGTGTCAGGGGTTTTTACGAGCAGTACTTC.

The CDR3 loop reads CASGRERGDGYTF. In DNA, the CDR3 is TGTGCCAGCGGGCGGGAGCGGGGTGATGGCTACACCTTC. V is TRBV2 and J is TRBJ1-2, with D unresolved. Germline V lookup: CDR1 SNHLY, CDR2 FYNNEI. This CDR3 region has 13 residues. Trimming took 8 bases from V and 6 from J, leaving 16 bases between them. Based on the CDR3 plus reference TRBV2 and TRBJ1-2, the full variable domain is EPEVTQTPSHQVTQMGQEVILRCVPISNHLYFYWYRQILGQKVEFLVSFYNNEISEKSEIFDDQFSVERPDGSNFTLKIRSTKLEDSAMYFCASGRERGDGYTFGSGTRLTVV.

V is TRBV7-3 and J is TRBJ2-5; D might be TRBD2 (5 bases). Between the trimmed V and J ends, which lost 5 bases and 3 bases, there was a span of 16 bases. The CDR3 is 15 residues long. Germline CDR1 reads SGHTA; CDR2 reads FQGTGA. The CDR3 nucleotides read TGTGCCAGCAGCCGGAACAGAGGGAGAAAAGAGACCCAGTACTTC. Its protein is CASSRNRGRKETQYF.

V and J are TRBV4-2 and TRBJ2-3; TRBD2 matches at 8 bases. This CDR3 has 16 residues. The V gene end was trimmed by 0 bases and the J gene end by 4 bases; junction bases not matched to a gene: 6. Germline assignment: CDR1 LGHNA and CDR2 YNFKEQ. In nucleotides, the CDR3 is TGTGCCAGCAGCCAAGATAATGGCGGGGGGCCAGATACGCAGTATTTT. Amino acids: CASSQDNGGGPDTQYF.

This chain connects TRBV7-3 to TRBJ1-2; D not resolved. Trimming removed 3 bases from V and 0 bases from J, with 8 bases in between. The length of the CDR3 is 14 residues. The germline V gene encodes CDR1 SGHTA and CDR2 FQGTGA. CDR3 coding DNA: TGTGCCAGCAGCTTGAACAGCCCTAACTATGGCTACACCTTC. It translates to CASSLNSPNYGYTF.

The chain links TRBV30 to TRBJ1-6, with D maybe TRBD1 (5 bases). The CDR3 runs 13 residues. Germline V CDR1 and CDR2: GTSNPN, SVGIG (reference sequence). Between the trimmed V and J ends, which lost 2 bases and 9 bases, there was a span of 11 bases. CDR3 amino acids: CAWSTPQVSPLHF. The DNA for the CDR3 is TGTGCCTGGAGTACCCCACAGGTTTCACCCCTCCACTTT. Full variable domain (rest looked up from reference TRBV30 and TRBJ1-6): SQTIHQWPATLVQPVGSPLSLECTVEGTSNPNLYWYRQAAGRGLQLLFYSVGIGQISSEVPQNLSASRPQDRQFILSSKKLLLSDSGFYLCAWSTPQVSPLHFGNGTRLTVT.

The V call is TRBV18, the J call TRBJ1-2; D remains ambiguous. Germline values: CDR1 KGHSH, CDR2 LQKENI. The length of the CDR3 is 13 residues. V was pared by 6 bases and J by 4 bases, with 12 bases between. In DNA, the CDR3 is TGTGCCAGCTCGCTGTCGCAGTCCTATGGCTACACCTTC. Translation gives CASSLSQSYGYTF.

V is TRBV6-5 and J is TRBJ2-1; 10 bases agree with TRBD2. CDR1 and CDR2 from the germline V gene are MNHEY and SVGAGI. Trimming removed 2 bases from V and 4 bases from J; junction bases left unmatched: 5. The CDR3 has 16 residues. The CDR3 DNA reads TGTGCCAGCAGTTACGGGACTAGCGCCATATACAATGAGCAGTTCTTC. Protein: CASSYGTSAIYNEQFF.

This chain joins TRBV7-6 and TRBJ2-2, with 10 bases matching TRBD2. CDR1 and CDR2 from the germline V gene are SGHVS and FNYEAQ. Trimming removed 5 bases from V and 0 bases from J; junction bases left unmatched: 9. The CDR3 length is 18 residues. The CDR3 region is CASSPGLAGVTNTGELFF. CDR3 coding DNA: TGTGCCAGCAGCCCAGGGCTAGCGGGGGTAACGAACACCGGGGAGCTGTTTTTT.

The rearrangement joins TRBV6-5 to TRBJ2-3, with D perhaps matching TRBD1 (5 bases). The CDR3 runs to 15 residues. Trimming shortened V by 2 bases and J by 1 base, and 10 bases separated the two germline ends. Germline V lookup: CDR1 MNHEY, CDR2 SVGAGI. CDR3 in amino acids: CASSYRPTGTDTQYF. As DNA, the CDR3 is TGTGCCAGCAGTTACCGCCCGACAGGCACAGATACGCAGTATTTT.

The chain joins TRBV6-1 to TRBJ2-7, with 7 bases identical to TRBD1. V trimming: 7 bases; J trimming: 5 bases; junction bases outside the gene matches: 8. This CDR3 contains 13 residues. Germline CDR1 and CDR2: MNHNS and SASEGT. The CDR3 DNA is TGTGCCAGCAACCGAGGGGGCAGCGACGAGCAGTACTTC. It translates to CASNRGGSDEQYF.

The chain uses TRBV19 and TRBJ2-3, with 13 nucleotides matching TRBD2. This CDR3 is built from 16 residues. Germline trimming cut 5 bases from V and 0 bases from J; bases unmatched to any gene: 2. Germline loops: CDR1 LNHDA, CDR2 SQIVND (reference sequence). The CDR3 DNA reads as TGTGCCAGTAGTGGACTAGCGGGGGTTAGCACAGATACGCAGTATTTT. Protein: CASSGLAGVSTDTQYF.

The rearrangement uses TRBV5-1 and TRBJ1-2; D is uncertain. The CDR3 is made up of 13 amino acids. Germline-derived CDR1 and CDR2 are SGHRS and YFSETQ. V gave up 0 bases and J gave up 2 bases, with 5 bases separating them. The CDR3 DNA reads TGCGCCAGCAGCTTGGCCACAAACTATGGCTACACCTTC. Encoded protein: CASSLATNYGYTF. Using reference TRBV5-1 and TRBJ1-2 for the parts outside the CDR3, the full variable domain is KAGVTQTPRYLIKTRGQQVTLSCSPISGHRSVSWYQQTPGQGLQFLFEYFSETQRNKGNFPGRFSGRQFSNSRSEMNVSTLELGDSALYLCASSLATNYGYTFGSGTRLTVV.

The gene calls are TRBV15 and TRBJ1-1; D gene uncertain. The CDR3 covers 13 residues. Germline V gives CDR1 LNHNV, CDR2 YYDKDF (reference sequence). V was trimmed by 3 bases and J by 1 base, leaving 6 bases between them. CDR3 bases: TGTGCCACCAGCAGGGCCTCGAACACTGAAGCTTTCTTT. It codes for CATSRASNTEAFF.

The chain uses TRBV4-1 and TRBJ1-6; TRBD1 matches at 7 bases. CDR1 is MGHRA, CDR2 YSYEKL, per germline. V lost 1 base to trimming and J lost 10 bases; unmatched junction nucleotides: 16. The CDR3 is made up of 18 amino acids. CDR3 sequence: CASSQVMILRDSVSPLHF. CDR3 nucleotides: TGCGCCAGCAGCCAAGTAATGATCTTGCGGGACAGTGTATCACCCCTCCACTTT.

The V gene is TRBV19, the J gene TRBJ1-5, with 7 bases aligning to TRBD1. Germline assignment: CDR1 LNHDA and CDR2 SQIVND (reference sequence). This CDR3 has 19 residues. V lost 5 bases to trimming and J lost 2 bases; unmatched junction nucleotides: 18. In DNA form, the CDR3 reads TGTGCCAGTAGTTTCCCGACAGGGAAAAGGGGTTATGGCAATCAGCCCCAGCATTTT. This sequence encodes CASSFPTGKRGYGNQPQHF.

This CDR3 reads CASSEGHFNEQYF. As DNA, the CDR3 is TGCGCCAGCAGTGAGGGGCACTTCAACGAGCAGTACTTC. The chain uses TRBV10-2 and TRBJ2-7; D is unclear. Germline V CDR1 and CDR2: WSHSY, SAAADI. V shed 2 bases and J shed 5 bases, with 10 bases lying between them. The CDR3 extends over 13 amino acids.

V usage is TRBV6-5 and J usage is TRBJ1-2, with TRBD1 matching 7 bases. This CDR3 contains 15 residues. After removal of 0 bases from V and 6 bases from J, the junction contained 7 bases not matched to a gene. In germline, CDR1 is MNHEY, CDR2 SVGAGI. This chain's CDR3 is CASSYSGNDRDGYTF. The CDR3 DNA is TGTGCCAGCAGTTACTCAGGGAATGACAGGGATGGCTACACCTTC.

The V gene is TRBV25-1, the J gene TRBJ1-2, with TRBD1 matching 7 bases. V gave up 2 bases and J gave up 4 bases; unmatched junction bases: 7. The CDR3 is 15 residues long. From germline, CDR1 is MGHDK and CDR2 SYGVNS. CDR3 bases: TGTGCCAGCAGTGAAGTTACAGGGGCCGTCTATGGCTACACCTTC. Translation gives CASSEVTGAVYGYTF.

This chain connects TRBV5-1 to TRBJ2-5; 10 positions agree with TRBD1. The CDR3 totals 16 residues. The germline gives CDR1 SGHRS, CDR2 YFSETQ. Trimming took 1 base from V and 1 from J; bases not matched to a gene: 4. This chain's CDR3 is CASSLSRTGGQETQYF. The CDR3 DNA reads TGCGCCAGCAGCTTGAGTAGGACAGGGGGCCAAGAGACCCAGTACTTC.

This chain joins TRBV19 and TRBJ2-7; possibly TRBD2 for D (6 bases). This CDR3 is 13 amino acids long. CDR1 LNHDA and CDR2 SQIVND come from the germline V gene (reference sequence). V lost 8 bases, J lost 0 bases, and 11 bases lay in between. CDR3 sequence: CASSRGNSYEQYF. The DNA of the CDR3 is TGTGCCAGTTCCCGGGGGAACTCCTACGAGCAGTACTTC. The variable domain in full, completed from reference TRBV19 and TRBJ2-7, reads DGGITQSPKYLFRKEGQNVTLSCEQNLNHDAMYWYRQDPGQGLRLIYYSQIVNDFQKGDIAEGYSVSREKKESFPLTVTSAQKNPTAFYLCASSRGNSYEQYFGPGTRLTVT.

The gene calls are TRBV18 and TRBJ1-2, with 8 nucleotides matching TRBD1. Trimming cost V 3 bases and J 6 bases; bases outside gene matches: 9. The germline CDR1 and CDR2 sequences are KGHSH and LQKENI. This CDR3 region has 15 residues. The CDR3 DNA reads as TGTGCCAGCTCACCCCCGACAGGGGTAAGGGATGGCTACACCTTC. Translation gives CASSPPTGVRDGYTF. Filled out from reference TRBV18 and TRBJ1-2, the complete variable domain reads NAGVMQNPRHLVRRRGQEARLRCSPMKGHSHVYWYRQLPEEGLKFMVYLQKENIIDESGMPKERFSAEFPKEGPSILRIQQVVRGDSAAYFCASSPPTGVRDGYTFGSGTRLTVV.

V and J are TRBV9 and TRBJ2-1; D uncertain. The V end lost 3 bases, the J end lost 8 bases, and 15 bases lay between the germline ends. Per the germline V gene, CDR1 is SGDLS and CDR2 is YYNGEE. CDR3 size: 14 residues. The CDR3 region is CASSAPPGRDEQFF. The DNA for the CDR3 is TGTGCCAGCAGCGCCCCCCCGGGTCGGGATGAGCAGTTCTTC.